The clone carrying this TCR beta chain was seen ten or more times. The sample is drawn from a study of Graves' ophthalmopathy and Graves' hyperthyroidism. As the template, RNA transcripts were used to amplify TCR beta CDR3 regions. Amplification began with first-round RT-PCR using HTBI primers, then second-round multiplex PCR was performed. TCRdb processed the multiplex PCR reads anew with MiXCR; each CDR3 protein has one entry. This table has about 420,000 distinct CDR3 sequences, roughly 21% appearing once. V lost 3 bases and J lost 3, with 11 bases in between. From germline, CDR1 is SQVTM and CDR2 ANQGSEA. CDR3 length: 13 residues.

This TCR was sampled from a woman under 30 with stable Graves' hyperthyroidism. V usage is TRBV29-1 and J usage is TRBJ1-1; D is undetermined. Input material: peripheral blood. CDR3 bases: TGCAGCGTTGAGGCGCATAGGGACACTGAAGCTTTCTTT. Translating it yields CSVEAHRDTEAFF. Using reference TRBV29-1 and TRBJ1-1 for the parts outside the CDR3, the full variable domain is SAVISQKPSRDICQRGTSLTIQCQVDSQVTMMFWYRQQPGQSLTLIATANQGSEATYESGFVIDKFPISRPNLTFSTLTVSNMSPEDSSIYLCSVEAHRDTEAFFGQGTRLTVV.